One and the same sample provided the 11 T cell receptor beta chains below, sequenced in a study of T cell repertoires in cytomegalovirus infection. A single record per CDR3 protein comes from TCRdb applying MiXCR to the reads. The table lists around 750,000 distinct CDR3 sequences, 32% of them singletons. Their antigen targets remain unknown. The input for sequencing was cultured CD8+ T cells from PBMCs, taken from culture after CMV antigen stimulation. The receptors were gathered from a human donor in good health (CMV status not recorded). Some clones in this sample may be carry-over from other donors' samples.

This clonotype appeared a few times. The CDR3 DNA reads TGTGCCAGCAGCCGCGACAGGGACGAGCAGTACTTC. This sequence encodes CASSRDRDEQYF. The chain uses TRBV7-6 and TRBJ2-7; 7 bases fit TRBD1. Germline V CDR1 and CDR2: SGHVS, FNYEAQ. The ends lost 5 bases at V and 5 bases at J; junction bases unmatched: 3. There are 12 residues in the CDR3.

The CDR3 bases are TGCAGCGTTGTACCGGGGGAAAGCACAGATACGCAGTATTTT. Protein product: CSVVPGESTDTQYF. V usage is TRBV29-1 and J usage is TRBJ2-3; a weak D match, TRBD2 (6 bases). Between the trimmed V and J ends, which lost 4 bases and 0 bases, there was a span of 11 bases. This CDR3 is 14 amino acids long. Germline CDR1 and CDR2: SQVTM and ANQGSEA.

This clonotype was picked up one time. The chain has TRBV5-4 and TRBJ2-2; 7 nucleotides line up with TRBD2. Germline trimming cut 0 bases from V and 5 bases from J; bases unmatched to any gene: 4. The length of the CDR3 is 15 residues. CDR1 is SGHNT and CDR2 is YYREEE in the germline V gene (reference sequence). The CDR3 is CASSLASGDTGELFF. For the CDR3, the DNA is TGTGCCAGCAGCTTGGCAAGCGGGGATACCGGGGAGCTGTTTTTT.

This chain uses TRBV6-5 with TRBJ1-4, with TRBD1 identical over 7 bases. The CDR3 runs to 18 residues. J lost 5 bases, V lost 6 bases, and 18 bases had no gene match. Germline-derived CDR1 and CDR2 are MNHEY and SVGAGI. CDR3 region: CASSPTGTESAPNEKLFF. CDR3 bases: TGTGCCAGCAGCCCAACCGGGACAGAGTCTGCTCCAAATGAAAAACTGTTTTTT.

The chain recombines TRBV12-3 or TRBV12-4 with TRBJ2-1; TRBD2 aligns across 8 bases. The length of the CDR3 is 15 residues. V lost 5 bases, J lost 6 bases, and 9 bases stayed unmatched. CDR3 sequence reads: CASSPLRTSSNEQFF. CDR3 DNA sequence: TGTGCCAGCAGTCCACTCCGGACTAGCTCCAATGAGCAGTTCTTC.

The chain recombines TRBV6-6 with TRBJ2-7, with 9 bases that match TRBD1. This CDR3 contains 14 residues. J was trimmed by 7 bases and V by 7 bases; bases with no gene match: 11. Per germline, CDR1 MNHNY and CDR2 SVGAGI (reference sequence). CDR3 loop: CASTKGTGRYEQYF. The CDR3 nucleotides are TGTGCCAGCACCAAGGGGACAGGGCGTTATGAGCAGTACTTC.

Details on this clonotype: One end of the junction varies from germline; a read error may be responsible. This chain connects TRBV7-9 to TRBJ1-1; tentative D call: TRBD1 (5 bases). The CDR3 consists of 15 residues. Per the germline V gene, CDR1 is SEHNR and CDR2 is FQNEAQ (reference sequence). The CDR3 region has the DNA TGTGCCAGCGGCTTAGGTTGGGGCGGGAACACTGAAGCTTTCTTT. It encodes CASGLGWGGNTEAFF.

V usage is TRBV5-3 and J usage is TRBJ2-5; 8 bases fit TRBD1. TRBV5-3 is flagged as an ORF with uncertain function. This CDR3 has 15 residues. V lost 8 bases and J lost 6; bases outside the gene matches: 15. The CDR3 sequence is CASRTDQGAQKTQYF. The CDR3 DNA reads TGTGCCAGCAGGACGGATCAGGGGGCGCAGAAGACCCAGTACTTC.

The sample holds a few counts of this clonotype. The V and J genes are TRBV7-9 and TRBJ2-5; 7 bases map to TRBD2. This CDR3 has 15 amino acids. CDR1 is SEHNR and CDR2 is FQNEAQ in the germline V gene (reference sequence). V shed 4 bases and J 4 bases; nucleotides not matched to a gene: 9. CDR3 in DNA: TGTGCCAGCAGCTCCCCCGAGGGCGGGGGAGAGACCCAGTACTTC. It codes for CASSSPEGGGETQYF.

Only a few counts were recorded for this clonotype. V is TRBV6-5 and J is TRBJ2-1, with TRBD2 identical over 8 bases. Germline CDR1 is MNHEY and CDR2 is SVGAGI. Trimming took 5 bases from V and 5 from J; bases not matched to a gene: 8. There are 15 residues in the CDR3. This CDR3 is CASSPSGGGHNEQFF. The CDR3 nucleotides are TGTGCCAGCAGTCCCTCTGGCGGGGGGCACAATGAGCAGTTCTTC.

This clonotype was detected many times. The rearrangement uses TRBV7-2 and TRBJ2-2; D is unresolved. The CDR3 totals 17 residues. Looked up from germline, CDR1 is SGHTA and CDR2 is FQGNSA. Trimming pared 2 bases from V and 4 bases from J, leaving 17 bases between. DNA of the CDR3: TGTGCCAGCAGCTTAAAACCGCTGGACCTCCTCACCGGGGAGCTGTTTTTT. The encoded protein is CASSLKPLDLLTGELFF.